What follows is one T cell receptor beta chain and its context. The antigen remains unidentified. This record belongs to a study of OX40 agonist ivuxolimab in advanced cancers. Looking at the study overall: Two patients with cutaneous melanoma and one with hepatocellular carcinoma, three in total, showed partial responses. Overall study results and limits: Certain nonresponders additionally had low normalized T-cell clonal expansion.

Only in-frame clones appear in the TCRdb table, and some are missing; sequencing was by immunoSEQ multiplex PCR. The sample lists tens of thousands of clones, under 95% seen once, with approximately 12% in the top ten. Samples of blood were obtained at baseline, on cycle 4 day 1, and on cycle 7 day 1. Germline CDR1 and CDR2: LNHDA and SQIVND (reference sequence). Germline trimming cut 3 bases from V and 5 bases from J; bases unmatched to any gene: 5. The CDR3 consists of 15 residues. The rearrangement joins TRBV19 to TRBJ2-1, with 9 bases fitting TRBD1. This TCR was sampled from an adult with an advanced solid tumor such as melanoma, head and neck, liver or kidney cancer. The sequencing used CD4+ or CD8+ T cells sorted from blood, collected in a trial of the OX40 agonist ivuxolimab. The CDR3 DNA reads as TGTGCCAGTAGTATTCAAGGACAGGGGAACAATGAGCAGTTCTTC. Amino acid sequence: CASSIQGQGNNEQFF.